The 20 T cell receptor beta chains listed next were all sequenced from one sample in a study of blood T cell repertoires in COVID-19 (dated by TCRdb to the early 2020s). The library was built by means of the immunoSEQ multiplex PCR assay. The immuneACCESS repertoire file appears here via TCRdb, limited to in-frame rearrangements. These files lack a portion of the clones; in checked studies, under half of the deficit traces to unresolved V genes, and the cause of the others is not known. The sample contains 250,000 to 300,000 clones, roughly 90% of them found a single time. The ten largest clones add up to 2% to 2.5% of the sample. The sample comprised PBMCs or T cells enriched from blood (not recorded which). These receptors originate from a middle-aged woman with acute COVID-19.

The chain carries TRBV6-5 and TRBJ2-5, with D tentatively TRBD2 (6 bases). The ends were cut back, 6 bases at V and 5 bases at J, with 19 bases in the middle. The germline V gene encodes CDR1 MNHEY and CDR2 SVGAGI. This CDR3 has 15 residues. The chain's CDR3 is CASRPRDFRVETQYF. The CDR3 nucleotides read TGTGCCAGCAGACCTCGGGACTTCCGCGTGGAGACCCAGTACTTC.

This chain links TRBV11-3 with TRBJ1-1; D perhaps matches TRBD1 (5 bases). Trimming removed 2 bases at V and 3 bases at J, with 13 bases between. Germline lookup yields CDR1 SGHNT and CDR2 YENEEA. There are 15 residues in the CDR3. The CDR3 spells CASSLWAGRYTEAFF. The CDR3 bases are TGTGCCAGCAGCTTATGGGCAGGGCGCTACACTGAAGCTTTCTTT.

This clone was counted once. This chain connects TRBV3-1 (or the pseudogene TRBV3-2) to TRBJ2-3; no firm D call. The CDR3 length is 15 residues. V was cut by 7 bases and J by 4 bases, with 18 bases left in between. Germline CDR1 LGHDT, CDR2 YNNKEL (reference sequence). CDR3 DNA: TGTGCCAGCACCCCCGGTTATGCTTATGCAGATACGCAGTATTTT. Translation gives CASTPGYAYADTQYF.

The V gene is TRBV7-2, the J gene TRBJ1-1; 7 bases fit TRBD1. Germline V gene data show CDR1 as SGHTA and CDR2 as FQGNSA. The CDR3 is 15 residues long. V lost 6 bases and J lost 1; bases outside the gene matches: 8. CDR3 loop: CASRRGGARNTEAFF. The CDR3 DNA is TGTGCCAGCAGGCGAGGGGGCGCAAGGAACACTGAAGCTTTCTTT.

This clone was recorded once. The chain recombines TRBV7-2 with TRBJ1-5; unclear D gene. The CDR3 has 17 residues. Germline V gives CDR1 SGHTA, CDR2 FQGNSA. The V and J ends lost 0 bases and 0 bases respectively, with 12 bases between them. The CDR3 region is CASSLAAVGFSNQPQHF. The CDR3 DNA follows: TGTGCCAGCAGCTTAGCGGCAGTCGGGTTTAGCAATCAGCCCCAGCATTTT. Variable domain in full (rest from reference TRBV7-2 and TRBJ1-5): GAGVSQSPSNKVTEKGKDVELRCDPISGHTALYWYRQSLGQGLEFLIYFQGNSAPDKSGLPSDRFSAERTGGSVSTLTIQRTQQEDSAVYLCASSLAAVGFSNQPQHFGDGTRLSIL.

The chain has TRBV6-5 and TRBJ2-7; D is perhaps TRBD1 (6 bases). With 6 bases removed from V and 5 bases from J, the gap between germline ends came to 20 bases. This CDR3 is built from 15 residues. Germline CDR1 and CDR2: MNHEY and SVGAGI. CDR3 protein: CASRQGRGRDHEQYF. The CDR3 DNA follows: TGTGCCAGCAGACAGGGAAGGGGCAGGGACCACGAGCAGTACTTC.

The chain joins TRBV18 to TRBJ1-5; 10 positions match TRBD1. Trimming took 3 bases from V and 5 from J; bases not matched to a gene: 4. This CDR3 is 15 amino acids long. CDR1 is KGHSH and CDR2 is LQKENI in the germline V gene. CDR3 DNA: TGTGCCAGCTCACCTCGAGGGACAGGGGATCAGCCCCAGCATTTT. Its translation is CASSPRGTGDQPQHF. The variable domain in full, with the rest retrieved from reference TRBV18 and TRBJ1-5, is NAGVMQNPRHLVRRRGQEARLRCSPMKGHSHVYWYRQLPEEGLKFMVYLQKENIIDESGMPKERFSAEFPKEGPSILRIQQVVRGDSAAYFCASSPRGTGDQPQHFGDGTRLSIL.

This clone was seen a few times. The gene calls are TRBV7-9 and TRBJ2-4, with D possibly TRBD2 on 6 matching bases. This CDR3 region has 17 residues. From germline, CDR1 is SEHNR and CDR2 FQNEAQ (reference sequence). With 4 bases removed from V and 2 bases from J, the gap between germline ends came to 18 bases. CDR3: CASSSWVGGVTKNIQYF. The CDR3 DNA is TGTGCCAGCAGCTCCTGGGTCGGGGGAGTAACCAAAAACATTCAGTACTTC.

This clone was detected once. This chain links TRBV18 with TRBJ1-6, with D possibly matching TRBD1 (5 bases). The germline V and J ends were trimmed by 3 bases and 12 bases, with 9 bases remaining between them. The CDR3 is 12 amino acids. CDR1 is KGHSH, CDR2 LQKENI, per germline. The CDR3 reads CASSPGGIPLHF. The CDR3 DNA reads as TGTGCCAGCTCACCCGGGGGAATACCCCTCCACTTT.

In this sample, this clone turned up many times. This rearrangement joins TRBV5-4 to TRBJ1-6; no firm D call. The germline V gene has CDR1 SGHNT and CDR2 YYREEE (reference sequence). Trimming took off 0 bases at V and 6 bases at J, with 4 bases between the two ends. CDR3 size: 13 residues. The CDR3 nucleotides are TGTGCCAGCAGCTTGGTGGCTAATTCACCCCTCCACTTT. As protein: CASSLVANSPLHF.

The chain employs TRBV20-1 and TRBJ1-6; 7 bases are shared with TRBD1. The germline V gene encodes CDR1 DFQATT and CDR2 SNEGSKA (reference sequence). CDR3 length: 15 amino acids. With V trimmed by 3 bases and J by 10 bases, 12 bases remained unmatched. CDR3 region: CSASIDRVGGSPLHF. The CDR3 DNA follows: TGCAGTGCTAGTATAGACAGGGTCGGGGGATCACCCCTCCACTTT.

The chain carries TRBV5-1 and TRBJ1-2, with D possibly being TRBD1 (5 bases). Germline values: CDR1 SGHRS, CDR2 YFSETQ. This CDR3 has 16 residues. V was shortened by 2 bases and J by 8 bases, with 22 bases between the two germline ends. The CDR3: CASSLDVGETAGGYTF. CDR3 DNA: TGCGCCAGCAGCTTAGATGTCGGGGAGACAGCGGGGGGCTACACCTTC. Full variable domain (missing parts from reference TRBV5-1 and TRBJ1-2): KAGVTQTPRYLIKTRGQQVTLSCSPISGHRSVSWYQQTPGQGLQFLFEYFSETQRNKGNFPGRFSGRQFSNSRSEMNVSTLELGDSALYLCASSLDVGETAGGYTFGSGTRLTVV.

The chain employs TRBV7-3 and TRBJ2-1; 10 bases are shared with TRBD1. V was pared by 3 bases and J by 8 bases, with 4 bases of the junction left unmatched. The CDR3 is made up of 14 amino acids. Per germline, CDR1 SGHTA and CDR2 FQGTGA. In DNA, the CDR3 is TGTGCCAGCAGCTTGGGACAGGGGTACCATGAGCAGTTCTTC. Translating it yields CASSLGQGYHEQFF.

The sample holds a few counts of this clone. J is TRBJ1-5 and V is TRBV7-2, with TRBD1 identical over 7 bases. Germline loops: CDR1 SGHTA, CDR2 FQGNSA. The V gene end was trimmed by 5 bases and the J gene end by 3 bases; junction bases not matched to a gene: 4. This CDR3 is built from 14 residues. CDR3 in amino acids: CASSPGQINQPQHF. The CDR3 coding sequence is TGTGCCAGCAGCCCGGGACAGATCAATCAGCCCCAGCATTTT.

This chain uses TRBV29-1 with TRBJ1-4; 8 bases are shared with TRBD1. Germline CDR1 reads SQVTM; CDR2 reads ANQGSEA. The CDR3 is made up of 13 amino acids. J lost 8 bases, V lost 6 bases, and 8 bases had no gene match. The chain's CDR3 is CSVSRTGGEKLFF. In DNA, the CDR3 is TGCAGCGTCTCCCGCACAGGGGGGGAAAAACTGTTTTTT. The variable domain in full, with the rest retrieved from reference TRBV29-1 and TRBJ1-4, is SAVISQKPSRDICQRGTSLTIQCQVDSQVTMMFWYRQQPGQSLTLIATANQGSEATYESGFVIDKFPISRPNLTFSTLTVSNMSPEDSSIYLCSVSRTGGEKLFFGSGTQLSVL.

The rearrangement links TRBV6-5 to TRBJ1-4, with D possibly TRBD1 on 5 matching bases. Germline loops: CDR1 MNHEY, CDR2 SVGAGI. Deletions cut 6 bases from V and 8 bases from J, with 10 bases between. This CDR3 is 12 amino acids long. The CDR3 sequence: CASSRGGEKLFF. CDR3 nucleotides: TGTGCCAGCAGCCGGGGGGGAGAAAAACTGTTTTTT.

This clone has only one observation. CDR3 nucleotide sequence: TGTGCCAGCAGCCAAGAGTGGGCAGCCTTAAGCTCCTACAATGAGCAGTTCTTC. Translation: CASSQEWAALSSYNEQFF. The chain combines TRBV3-1 (or the pseudogene TRBV3-2) with TRBJ2-1; unclear D gene. Germline V gene lookup returns CDR1 LGHDT and CDR2 YNNKEL (reference sequence). The V and J ends lost 0 bases and 0 bases respectively, with 15 bases between them. The CDR3 is 18 amino acids.

The genes are TRBV5-1 and TRBJ1-4; 9 positions match TRBD1. Germline lookup yields CDR1 SGHRS and CDR2 YFSETQ. The ends lost 4 bases at V and 7 bases at J; junction bases unmatched: 8. The CDR3 covers 15 residues. Written as DNA, the CDR3 is TGCGCCAGCAGCCCTGACAGGGGGGTCGGTGAAAAACTGTTTTTT. Amino acid sequence: CASSPDRGVGEKLFF.

This rearrangement joins TRBV24-1 to TRBJ1-4; no clear D gene. This CDR3 is built from 15 residues. Trimming cost V 3 bases and J 8 bases, with 15 bases left between them. Germline-derived CDR1 and CDR2 are KGHDR and SFDVKD. CDR3 protein: CATSDGSGGREKLFF. CDR3 nucleotide sequence: TGTGCCACCAGTGATGGGTCGGGAGGGAGAGAAAAACTGTTTTTT.

The chain uses TRBV7-3 and TRBJ2-2; D might be TRBD2 (6 bases). V shed 5 bases and J shed 0 bases, with 13 bases lying between them. Germline CDR1 SGHTA, CDR2 FQGTGA. The CDR3 sequence is 16 residues long. The CDR3 spells CASSLLSGTNTGELFF. The CDR3 region has the DNA TGTGCCAGCAGCCTCCTTAGCGGTACGAACACCGGGGAGCTGTTTTTT.